The 20 T cell receptor beta chains below come from one sample, sequenced in a study of blood T cell repertoires in COVID-19. Here immunoSEQ multiplex PCR was the method, and the copy in TCRdb shows in-frame clones only, minus some. The sample has roughly 80,000 clones, approximately 88% seen once. Sequenced material: peripheral blood. All receptors derive from a woman of 80 years or more with active or convalescent COVID-19.

V gene TRBV28 combines with J gene TRBJ2-1, with TRBD1 matching 7 bases. The CDR3 runs 18 residues. Germline V gene lookup returns CDR1 MDHEN and CDR2 SYDVKM. J was trimmed by 5 bases and V by 1 base; bases with no gene match: 14. For the CDR3, the DNA is TGTGCCAGCAGTTTATCCCTTGGTGAGGGGGCAACTGACAATGAGCAGTTCTTC. Protein sequence: CASSLSLGEGATDNEQFF. Full variable domain (remainder filled in from reference TRBV28 and TRBJ2-1): DVKVTQSSRYLVKRTGEKVFLECVQDMDHENMFWYRQDPGLGLRLIYFSYDVKMKEKGDIPEGYSVSREKKERFSLILESASTNQTSMYLCASSLSLGEGATDNEQFFGPGTRLTVL.

This clone has just a few counts. The rearrangement links TRBV7-9 to TRBJ2-1; 7 nucleotides agree with TRBD2. V trimming: 4 bases; J trimming: 7 bases; junction bases outside the gene matches: 7. This CDR3 spans 14 amino acids. From germline, CDR1 is SEHNR and CDR2 FQNEAQ (reference sequence). CDR3 sequence: CASSSKLARNEQFF. The CDR3 DNA follows: TGTGCCAGCAGCTCCAAACTAGCGCGGAATGAGCAGTTCTTC.

This chain links TRBV3-1 (or the pseudogene TRBV3-2) with TRBJ2-5, with TRBD2 matching 11 bases. Germline CDR1 LGHDT, CDR2 YNNKEL (reference sequence). V was pared by 5 bases and J by 5 bases, with 7 bases of the junction left unmatched. This CDR3 comprises 15 residues. CDR3 coding DNA: TGTGCCAGCAGCTACACTAGCGGGGGTCGGGAGACCCAGTACTTC. Translation: CASSYTSGGRETQYF.

The J gene is TRBJ1-5, the V gene TRBV7-6; 8 nucleotides align to TRBD1. The CDR3 consists of 15 residues. V shed 1 base, J shed 7 bases, and the junction held 6 bases outside the gene matches. CDR1 SGHVS and CDR2 FNYEAQ come from the germline V gene. The DNA for the CDR3 is TGTGCCAGCAGCTTAGAGGACAGGGTTAGACAGCCCCAGCATTTT. As protein: CASSLEDRVRQPQHF.

V is TRBV5-1 and J is TRBJ2-3; TRBD1 aligns across 7 bases. The CDR3 has 16 residues. Trimming took 0 bases from V and 0 from J; bases not matched to a gene: 4. Germline values: CDR1 SGHRS, CDR2 YFSETQ. The CDR3 DNA follows: TGCGCCAGCAGCTTGGCCGAGGGGGCAAGCACAGATACGCAGTATTTT. Translated, it gives CASSLAEGASTDTQYF. The complete variable domain, with remaining parts taken from reference TRBV5-1 and TRBJ2-3, reads KAGVTQTPRYLIKTRGQQVTLSCSPISGHRSVSWYQQTPGQGLQFLFEYFSETQRNKGNFPGRFSGRQFSNSRSEMNVSTLELGDSALYLCASSLAEGASTDTQYFGPGTRLTVL.

CDR3 residues: CSASQQGGNQPQHF. The CDR3, as DNA: TGCAGTGCTAGTCAACAGGGGGGCAATCAGCCCCAGCATTTT. The chain carries TRBV20-1 and TRBJ1-5; 8 bases agree with TRBD1. Unmatched junction bases numbered 3, after V lost 3 bases and J lost 2 bases. This CDR3 has 14 amino acids. Germline V gene sequence: CDR1 DFQATT, CDR2 SNEGSKA (reference sequence).

This rearrangement joins TRBV18 to TRBJ1-5; the D gene is possibly TRBD1 (5 bases). Per germline, CDR1 KGHSH and CDR2 LQKENI. The CDR3 consists of 15 residues. The V end lost 4 bases, the J end lost 4 bases, and 14 bases lay between the germline ends. CDR3 residues: CASSLFSGSNQPQHF. The CDR3 nucleotides read TGTGCCAGCTCACTTTTCTCAGGGTCTAATCAGCCCCAGCATTTT.

The genes are TRBV7-9 and TRBJ1-1; 9 bases match TRBD1. This CDR3 comprises 14 residues. Germline CDR1 SEHNR, CDR2 FQNEAQ (reference sequence). Trimming took 5 bases from V and 5 from J; bases not matched to a gene: 6. In DNA form, the CDR3 reads TGTGCCAGCAGCCAGGACAGGGGTGGAACTGAAGCTTTCTTT. Translated: CASSQDRGGTEAFF. The full variable domain, with the rest looked up from reference TRBV7-9 and TRBJ1-1, is DTGVSQNPRHKITKRGQNVTFRCDPISEHNRLYWYRQTLGQGPEFLTYFQNEAQLEKSRLLSDRFSAERPKGSFSTLEIQRTEQGDSAMYLCASSQDRGGTEAFFGQGTRLTVV.

This chain links TRBV7-8 with TRBJ2-7; 8 bases align to TRBD2. From germline, CDR1 is SGHVS and CDR2 FQNEAQ. The CDR3 contains 16 residues. Losses at the gene ends were 0 bases for V and 4 bases for J; bases not matched to a gene: 8. The CDR3 loop is CASSLARAGGWYEQYF. CDR3 DNA: TGTGCCAGCAGCTTAGCGAGGGCGGGAGGTTGGTACGAGCAGTACTTC.

This clone was seen a single time. The genes are TRBV5-6 and TRBJ2-7; 15 bases are a match to TRBD2. V was pared by 4 bases and J by 4 bases, with 6 bases of the junction left unmatched. The CDR3 loop spans 16 amino acids. CDR1 and CDR2 from the germline V gene are SGHDT and YYEEEE. CDR3 protein: CASSRLGTSGRYEQYF. CDR3 nucleotides: TGTGCCAGCAGCAGGCTAGGGACTAGCGGGAGGTACGAGCAGTACTTC.

This chain connects TRBV27 to TRBJ2-1, with a weak D call TRBD2 (6 bases). CDR1 is MNHEY, CDR2 SMNVEV, per germline (reference sequence). The CDR3 length is 16 residues. Trimming pared 2 bases from V and 0 bases from J, leaving 11 bases between. The CDR3, as DNA: TGTGCCAGCAGTTTAAACACCGGGGGCTCCTACAATGAGCAGTTCTTC. Translation gives CASSLNTGGSYNEQFF.

V and J are TRBV10-2 and TRBJ2-7; 8 bases are a match to TRBD2. Germline loops: CDR1 WSHSY, CDR2 SAAADI. J was trimmed by 4 bases and V by 8 bases; bases with no gene match: 7. The CDR3 sequence is 13 residues long. This CDR3 is CASRRAGDYEQYF. CDR3 bases: TGCGCCAGCCGAAGAGCGGGAGATTACGAGCAGTACTTC.

This clone showed up just once. This rearrangement joins TRBV7-2 to TRBJ1-5; 7 nucleotides match TRBD1. Germline loops: CDR1 SGHTA, CDR2 FQGNSA. Trimming cost V 5 bases and J 2 bases; bases outside gene matches: 3. The CDR3 contains 14 residues. The CDR3 is CASSHGQGNQPQHF. CDR3 sequence (DNA): TGTGCCAGCAGCCACGGACAGGGCAATCAGCCCCAGCATTTT.

This clone was detected only a few times. The chain recombines TRBV5-1 with TRBJ2-7; TRBD2 matches at 8 bases. Germline V CDR1 and CDR2: SGHRS, YFSETQ. With V trimmed by 4 bases and J by 3 bases, 21 bases remained unmatched. The CDR3 is made up of 19 amino acids. This chain's CDR3 is CASSLGASGPNTNLYEQYF. CDR3 coding DNA: TGCGCCAGCAGCCTAGGGGCTAGCGGGCCGAATACTAACCTCTACGAGCAGTACTTC.

The chain uses TRBV30 and TRBJ2-7; 7 bases fit TRBD2. From germline, CDR1 is GTSNPN and CDR2 SVGIG (reference sequence). V was pared by 0 bases and J by 3 bases, with 8 bases of the junction left unmatched. The CDR3 extends over 15 amino acids. The CDR3 region is CAWSVRTSAFYEQYF. CDR3 bases: TGTGCCTGGAGTGTACGAACTAGCGCATTCTACGAGCAGTACTTC. The whole variable domain, filled in from reference TRBV30 and TRBJ2-7, reads SQTIHQWPATLVQPVGSPLSLECTVEGTSNPNLYWYRQAAGRGLQLLFYSVGIGQISSEVPQNLSASRPQDRQFILSSKKLLLSDSGFYLCAWSVRTSAFYEQYFGPGTRLTVT.

The table lists this clone with a count of one. The rearrangement uses TRBV7-8 and TRBJ2-3; tentative D call: TRBD1 (6 bases). CDR1 is SGHVS, CDR2 FQNEAQ, per germline. Trimming stripped 5 bases from V and 2 bases from J, with 14 bases between. The CDR3 runs to 15 residues. CDR3 coding DNA: TGTGCCAGCAGCCTCAGGGGACGATACACAGATACGCAGTATTTT. Amino acids: CASSLRGRYTDTQYF.

V usage is TRBV5-5 and J usage is TRBJ2-2; D unclear. V gave up 1 base and J gave up 4 bases, with 11 bases separating them. CDR3 size: 15 residues. Per the germline V gene, CDR1 is SGHKS and CDR2 is YYEKEE (reference sequence). CDR3 DNA: TGTGCCAGCAGCTTGTCTCCCGGGTTCACCGGGGAGCTGTTTTTT. Translated, it gives CASSLSPGFTGELFF. Full variable domain (rest looked up from reference TRBV5-5 and TRBJ2-2): DAGVTQSPTHLIKTRGQQVTLRCSPISGHKSVSWYQQVLGQGPQFIFQYYEKEERGRGNFPDRFSARQFPNYSSELNVNALLLGDSALYLCASSLSPGFTGELFFGEGSRLTVL.

In this sample, this clone turned up a few times. The chain employs TRBV7-2 and TRBJ2-7; D call uncertain. Trimming took off 5 bases at V and 3 bases at J, with 17 bases between the two ends. Germline-derived CDR1 and CDR2 are SGHTA and FQGNSA. The CDR3 covers 15 residues. The CDR3 spells CASSPYAQNRYEQYF. The CDR3 DNA follows: TGTGCCAGCAGCCCGTATGCACAGAATCGCTACGAGCAGTACTTC.

J is TRBJ2-7 and V is TRBV6-1; 7 bases align to TRBD1. The V gene's germline CDR1 is MNHNS and CDR2 SASEGT. This CDR3 spans 14 amino acids. Trimming cost V 3 bases and J 3 bases; bases outside gene matches: 5. The CDR3 region is CASSERTGHYEQYF. The CDR3 region has the DNA TGTGCCAGCAGTGAGAGGACAGGACACTACGAGCAGTACTTC.

The CDR3 reads CASSFQRTLGTGELFF. CDR3 coding DNA: TGTGCCAGCAGTTTCCAGAGGACTTTGGGCACCGGGGAGCTGTTTTTT. This chain links TRBV6-2 or TRBV6-3 with TRBJ2-2, with D possibly being TRBD2 (5 bases). From germline, CDR1 is MNHEY and CDR2 SVGEGT. This CDR3 is built from 16 residues. The ends were cut back, 4 bases at V and 4 bases at J, with 16 bases in the middle.